The 31 T cell receptor beta chains given below trace back to one sample, sequenced in a study of CXCR3-negative and CXCR3-positive naive CD8 T cells. In preparing the TRB cDNA libraries, 5' RACE with UMI labels was used. After re-calling the 5' RACE reads, TCRdb lists one entry per CDR3 protein, DNA absent. This listing includes 45,000 or so distinct CDR3 sequences. The sequencing sample was made of naive CXCR3- CD8+ T cells from blood. Documented subset: CD45RO-CCR7+CD27+CD95- naive CD8+ T cells lacking CXCR3 (TNR3-). These receptors all come from a human donor in good health. Some clones in this sample may be carry-over from other donors' samples.

The rearrangement links TRBV7-9 to TRBJ2-1; the TCRdb D gene call, TRBD2, has no DNA to confirm it. The CDR3 contains 16 residues. Germline V gene lookup returns CDR1 SEHNR and CDR2 FQNEAQ (reference sequence). The chain's CDR3 is CASKESGTSDYNEQFF.

The chain's CDR3 is CASSFPRVGVGTEAFF. The chain uses TRBV7-2 and TRBJ1-1. The germline V gene encodes CDR1 SGHTA and CDR2 FQGNSA. This CDR3 comprises 16 residues.

The chain recombines TRBV7-8 with TRBJ2-5; TCRdb's D gene call, TRBD1, goes unchecked for lack of DNA. This CDR3 contains 15 residues. CDR1 SGHVS and CDR2 FQNEAQ come from the germline V gene. Here the CDR3 reads CASSPRTGVQETQYF.

V gene TRBV12-3 or TRBV12-4 combines with J gene TRBJ1-2. The CDR3 loop spans 16 amino acids. The CDR3 here is CASSLDSLSSNYGYTF.

The chain joins TRBV7-8 to TRBJ2-7; TCRdb lists TRBD1, though no DNA is available to test this call. The CDR3 totals 14 residues. CDR1 SGHVS and CDR2 FQNEAQ come from the germline V gene. The CDR3 reads CASSLQDRAYEQYF.

The rearrangement joins TRBV28 to TRBJ1-6; no DNA is available, so the TRBD1 call from TCRdb remains unchecked. The CDR3 has 14 amino acids. Germline V CDR1 and CDR2: MDHEN, SYDVKM. The CDR3 loop reads CASSSGIPNSPLHF.

The chain has TRBV23-1 and TRBJ2-3; TCRdb's D call, TRBD2, is unchecked because there is no DNA. TRBV23-1 is an ORF, with its function uncertain. The CDR3 spans 15 residues. The CDR3: CASSQAGLAGNTQYF.

The chain couples TRBV7-9 to TRBJ1-1; TCRdb's D gene call, TRBD1, goes unchecked for lack of DNA. CDR3 size: 15 residues. CDR1 is SEHNR, CDR2 FQNEAQ, per germline (reference sequence). CDR3 region: CASSLNEGGDAEAFF.

Judged by frequency, this clonotype is medium-sized. The chain links TRBV2 to TRBJ2-1; TCRdb proposes TRBD2, but this gene call is untestable without DNA. The CDR3 runs to 16 residues. Germline CDR1 reads SNHLY; CDR2 reads FYNNEI. The CDR3 sequence is CASAGTSGGGYNEQFF.

The CDR3 protein is CASSQTGGAFNEQFF. V and J are TRBV4-3 and TRBJ2-1; TCRdb gives TRBD1 as the D gene, but with no DNA this cannot be confirmed. CDR1 and CDR2 from the germline V gene are LGHNA and YSLEER. This CDR3 is built from 15 residues.

The J gene is TRBJ2-2, the V gene TRBV4-2; the TCRdb D gene call, TRBD2, has no DNA to confirm it. The CDR3 runs to 16 residues. Looked up from germline, CDR1 is LGHNA and CDR2 is YNFKEQ. The CDR3 protein is CASKTSGGRGTGELFF.

The genes are TRBV7-9 and TRBJ2-7; the TRBD1 assignment by TCRdb is unverifiable without DNA. CDR3 size: 16 residues. Germline V lookup: CDR1 SEHNR, CDR2 FQNEAQ (reference sequence). The CDR3 sequence: CASSLDPGQGSYEQYF. Looking up the rest from reference TRBV7-9 and TRBJ2-7 gives the full variable domain: DTGVSQNPRHKITKRGQNVTFRCDPISEHNRLYWYRQTLGQGPEFLTYFQNEAQLEKSRLLSDRFSAERPKGSFSTLEIQRTEQGDSAMYLCASSLDPGQGSYEQYFGPGTRLTVT.

This chain links TRBV4-2 with TRBJ2-3; TCRdb calls TRBD2, which cannot be checked without DNA. Germline V CDR1 and CDR2: LGHNA, YNFKEQ. The CDR3 consists of 16 residues. CDR3 amino acids: CASSQVAREGLDTQYF.

J is TRBJ2-3 and V is TRBV20-1; the TRBD2 assignment by TCRdb is unverifiable without DNA. The CDR3 has 16 residues. CDR1 and CDR2 from the germline V gene are DFQATT and SNEGSKA (reference sequence). CDR3 amino acids: CSAKVKREKNPDTQYF.

The rearrangement links TRBV28 to TRBJ2-4; TCRdb's D gene call, TRBD1, goes unchecked for lack of DNA. Germline assignment: CDR1 MDHEN and CDR2 SYDVKM. CDR3 size: 14 residues. CDR3 amino acids: CASSFPLAKNIQYF.

CDR3 residues: CASSSGWGGLNTEAFF. The chain employs TRBV5-1 and TRBJ1-1; without DNA, the TCRdb call of TRBD1 cannot be checked. Germline lookup yields CDR1 SGHRS and CDR2 YFSETQ. The CDR3 covers 16 residues. The full variable domain, with the rest looked up from reference TRBV5-1 and TRBJ1-1, is KAGVTQTPRYLIKTRGQQVTLSCSPISGHRSVSWYQQTPGQGLQFLFEYFSETQRNKGNFPGRFSGRQFSNSRSEMNVSTLELGDSALYLCASSSGWGGLNTEAFFGQGTRLTVV.

The J gene is TRBJ1-1, the V gene TRBV4-1; without DNA, the TCRdb call of TRBD1 cannot be checked. Germline assignment: CDR1 MGHRA and CDR2 YSYEKL. The CDR3 has 16 amino acids. The chain's CDR3 is CATTAQGWGKNTEAFF.

This rearrangement joins TRBV4-3 to TRBJ2-5. The CDR3 covers 13 residues. CDR1 and CDR2 (germline): LGHNA, YSLEER. The CDR3 reads CASSQDRQETQYF.

The chain is built from TRBV5-1 and TRBJ2-6; the D call of TRBD1 rests on TCRdb alone, since no DNA is present to check it. Germline loops: CDR1 SGHRS, CDR2 YFSETQ. The CDR3 is 15 amino acids. The CDR3 sequence: CASSPLLSGANVLTF.

The gene calls are TRBV6-4 and TRBJ2-1; TCRdb names TRBD2, which stays unverified in the absence of DNA. The CDR3 length is 15 residues. The V gene's germline CDR1 is MRHNA and CDR2 SNTAGT. This CDR3 is CASSDGTSGGNEQFF.

This CDR3 is CASSFKTDAYEQYF. This sequence joins TRBV5-1 and TRBJ2-7; TCRdb indicates TRBD1, and absent DNA this call remains unverified. Germline V gene lookup returns CDR1 SGHRS and CDR2 YFSETQ. The CDR3 contains 14 residues.

The gene calls are TRBV20-1 and TRBJ2-1; TCRdb reports TRBD1, a call that lacks DNA to check it against. Per germline, CDR1 DFQATT and CDR2 SNEGSKA (reference sequence). This CDR3 spans 16 amino acids. CDR3 sequence: CSAPLGGASDYNEQFF.

This chain uses TRBV29-1 with TRBJ2-3. Germline CDR1 and CDR2: SQVTM and ANQGSEA. This CDR3 spans 18 amino acids. CDR3 sequence: CSVGAVNELTFYTDTQYF.

The chain employs TRBV11-2 and TRBJ1-6. The germline V gene has CDR1 SGHAT and CDR2 FQNNGV. The CDR3 is made up of 16 amino acids. The chain's CDR3 is CASSLVLLRINSPLHF. Drawing the rest from reference TRBV11-2 and TRBJ1-6, the complete variable domain is EAGVAQSPRYKIIEKRQSVAFWCNPISGHATLYWYQQILGQGPKLLIQFQNNGVVDDSQLPKDRFSAERLKGVDSTLKIQPAKLEDSAVYLCASSLVLLRINSPLHFGNGTRLTVT.

The genes are TRBV7-3 and TRBJ1-1; TCRdb names TRBD1, which stays unverified in the absence of DNA. The CDR3 contains 14 residues. In germline, CDR1 is SGHTA, CDR2 FQGTGA. The CDR3 sequence is CASSPGTGWTEAFF.

J is TRBJ2-1 and V is TRBV12-3 or TRBV12-4; the D gene TCRdb calls, TRBD1, cannot be checked with no DNA. This CDR3 comprises 16 residues. The CDR3 reads CASNRPGQLSYNEQFF.

This chain joins TRBV6-5 and TRBJ1-5; TCRdb proposes TRBD1, but this gene call is untestable without DNA. The CDR3 is made up of 16 amino acids. Germline V CDR1 and CDR2: MNHEY, SVGAGI. Here the CDR3 reads CASSTGTGGGYQPQHF.

The rearrangement joins TRBV7-9 to TRBJ2-1; with no DNA, the TCRdb D assignment of TRBD2 cannot be verified. CDR1 and CDR2 from the germline V gene are SEHNR and FQNEAQ (reference sequence). The CDR3 is 15 amino acids. The CDR3 loop is CASSLAQRGDNEQFF.

The V and J genes are TRBV25-1 and TRBJ1-6; TCRdb designates TRBD1, a call that cannot be tested without DNA. This CDR3 region has 14 residues. From germline, CDR1 is MGHDK and CDR2 SYGVNS. CDR3 sequence: CASSATGGGSPLHF.

The chain has TRBV20-1 and TRBJ1-1; TCRdb outputs TRBD1, but without DNA this stays unchecked. This CDR3 is 19 amino acids long. Germline CDR1 and CDR2: DFQATT and SNEGSKA (reference sequence). The CDR3 spells CSARGVGGQDAIQNTEAFF.

This chain links TRBV28 with TRBJ2-7. The CDR3 has 12 amino acids. Germline V lookup: CDR1 MDHEN, CDR2 SYDVKM. The CDR3 sequence is CASSFYGYEQYF. Full variable domain (rest looked up from reference TRBV28 and TRBJ2-7): DVKVTQSSRYLVKRTGEKVFLECVQDMDHENMFWYRQDPGLGLRLIYFSYDVKMKEKGDIPEGYSVSREKKERFSLILESASTNQTSMYLCASSFYGYEQYFGPGTRLTVT.